This section outlines one T cell receptor (beta chain) sequence together with its context. The antigen is not known. This sample is part of a study of beta chain features in type 1 diabetes. Study outcomes and limitations: Compared with healthy donors, patients appeared to share more similar naive, central memory and regulatory TCRB repertoires. VDJ junctions from patients with type 1 diabetes contained fewer insertions and more deletions.

Sorting based on CD45RO/CCR7/CD25/CD127/CD95/CD27 separated CD4+ naive, central memory, regulatory and stem cell-like memory cells. Germline assignment: CDR1 GTSNPN and CDR2 SVGIG (reference sequence). The CDR3 is 13 residues long. Trimming stripped 0 bases from V and 6 bases from J, with 11 bases between. Isolated RNA was reverse transcribed in full, so expressed TCRB transcripts were sequenced. Reads from naive, central memory and regulatory T cell samples averaged approximately 3.7 million. Data came from immunoSEQ multiplex PCR; TCRdb stores just in-frame clones and leaves some out. Of roughly 240,000 clones listed, more than 65% are singletons.

The sample taken for sequencing was naive CD4+ T cells from blood. The clonotype was recovered from a man aged 25 to 40 in good health. The chain uses TRBV30 and TRBJ1-2; D uncertain. CDR3 residues: CAWSVSPRNGYTF. CDR3 DNA: TGTGCCTGGAGTGTCAGCCCGAGGAATGGCTACACCTTC.